The 9 T cell receptor beta chains in this list originate from one sample, sequenced in a study of cytomegalovirus exposure and HLA in healthy donors. It was with 60 Vbeta and 13 Jbeta primers that the PCR ran. Assay used: immunoSEQ multiplex PCR; TCRdb lists only in-frame clones, some missing. Of more than 85,000 clones detected, 77% appear once; the ten largest clones hold roughly 9.3%. Source material: PBMCs. The receptor source for this set is a male donor in good health and CMV-seropositive.

The V call is TRBV11-2, the J call TRBJ2-5; D unclear. Looked up from germline, CDR1 is SGHAT and CDR2 is FQNNGV. V lost 4 bases, J lost 5 bases, and 17 bases lay in between. CDR3 length: 15 amino acids. The DNA for the CDR3 is TGTGCCAGCAGCTCCGGTAGTATAGGAGTGGAGACCCAGTACTTC. Protein product: CASSSGSIGVETQYF.

This rearrangement joins TRBV2 to TRBJ2-1; TRBD2 matches 15 bases. The V gene end was trimmed by 7 bases and the J gene end by 1 base; junction bases not matched to a gene: 11. CDR3 length: 19 amino acids. Germline CDR1 is SNHLY and CDR2 is FYNNEI. The chain's CDR3 is CASNGLAGGPSASYNEQFF. The DNA of the CDR3 is TGTGCCAGCAACGGACTAGCGGGAGGGCCCTCTGCGTCCTACAATGAGCAGTTCTTC.

Remarks on this clone: A read error may produce the germline difference seen at one junction end. The gene calls are TRBV7-9 and TRBJ2-3; TRBD2 might be the D (6 bases). CDR1 is SEHNR and CDR2 is FQNEAQ in the germline V gene (reference sequence). This CDR3 has 15 amino acids. CDR3 bases: TGTTCCAGCAGCCTCCGGGGCGGGATCACAGATACGCAGTATTTT. Amino acids: CSSSLRGGITDTQYF.

This chain joins TRBV7-2 and TRBJ2-5; D unclear. CDR1 and CDR2 (germline): SGHTA, FQGNSA. CDR3 length equals 13 residues. With 3 bases removed from V and 5 bases from J, the gap between germline ends came to 10 bases. The CDR3 sequence is CASSFAPGETQYF. In DNA form, the CDR3 reads TGTGCCAGCAGCTTCGCCCCCGGGGAGACCCAGTACTTC.

The genes are TRBV2 and TRBJ1-2; 8 bases are a match to TRBD1. This CDR3 is 15 amino acids long. Germline assignment: CDR1 SNHLY and CDR2 FYNNEI. The V and J ends lost 6 bases and 0 bases, in that order; junction bases with no gene match: 6. CDR3 region: CASRGIQGANYGYTF. CDR3 nucleotide sequence: TGTGCCAGCAGGGGAATACAGGGGGCTAACTATGGCTACACCTTC.

The chain uses TRBV9 and TRBJ2-1; D might be TRBD2 (6 bases). With 4 bases removed from V and 0 bases from J, the gap between germline ends came to 17 bases. The CDR3 extends over 17 amino acids. Looked up from germline, CDR1 is SGDLS and CDR2 is YYNGEE. The CDR3 sequence: CASSPSFSGYSYNEQFF. The CDR3 nucleotides read TGTGCCAGCAGCCCGTCCTTTAGCGGTTACTCCTACAATGAGCAGTTCTTC.

J is TRBJ2-7 and V is TRBV27; TRBD1 matches 9 bases. The J segment lost 3 bases and the V segment lost 5 bases, leaving 8 bases of the junction unmatched. Germline CDR1 is MNHEY and CDR2 is SMNVEV (reference sequence). This CDR3 region has 15 residues. For the CDR3, the DNA is TGTGCCAGCAGTAAACCCCGGGACAGGGACTACGAGCAGTACTTC. This codes for CASSKPRDRDYEQYF.

The rearrangement links TRBV28 to TRBJ1-5; D ambiguous. Trimming took 5 bases from V and 0 from J, leaving 11 bases between them. The CDR3 has 15 amino acids. CDR1 is MDHEN, CDR2 SYDVKM, per germline. The CDR3 spells CASSGAQNSNQPQHF. CDR3 nucleotide sequence: TGTGCCAGCAGTGGTGCCCAGAATAGCAATCAGCCCCAGCATTTT.

The chain uses TRBV4-2 and TRBJ2-5; a weak D match, TRBD2 (7 bases). The germline gives CDR1 LGHNA, CDR2 YNFKEQ. There are 16 residues in the CDR3. V was clipped by 0 bases and J by 3 bases, with 14 bases between them. The chain's CDR3 is CASSQEGGGGEETQYF. The CDR3 bases are TGTGCCAGCAGCCAAGAAGGGGGGGGAGGGGAAGAGACCCAGTACTTC.